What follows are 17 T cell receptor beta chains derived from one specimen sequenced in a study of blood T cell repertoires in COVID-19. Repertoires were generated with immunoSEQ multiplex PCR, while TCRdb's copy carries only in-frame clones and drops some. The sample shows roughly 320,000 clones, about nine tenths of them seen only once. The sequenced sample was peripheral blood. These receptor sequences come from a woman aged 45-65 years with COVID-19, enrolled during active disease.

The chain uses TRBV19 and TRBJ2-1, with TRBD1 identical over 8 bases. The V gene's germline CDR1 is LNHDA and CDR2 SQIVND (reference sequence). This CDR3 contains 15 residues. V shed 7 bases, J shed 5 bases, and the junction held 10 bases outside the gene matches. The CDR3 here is CASKGGGTGDNEQFF. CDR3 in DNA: TGTGCCAGTAAGGGCGGTGGGACAGGAGACAATGAGCAGTTCTTC.

CDR3 sequence reads: CASSEDGSARGIDGYTF. CDR3 DNA: TGTGCCAGTAGTGAAGATGGCTCGGCCAGGGGTATCGATGGCTACACCTTC. This chain connects TRBV19 to TRBJ1-2, with D maybe TRBD1 (6 bases). The V gene lost 5 bases and the J gene lost 6 bases, with 25 bases spanning the gap. The CDR3 runs 17 residues. Germline CDR1 reads LNHDA; CDR2 reads SQIVND (reference sequence). Variable domain in full (rest from reference TRBV19 and TRBJ1-2): DGGITQSPKYLFRKEGQNVTLSCEQNLNHDAMYWYRQDPGQGLRLIYYSQIVNDFQKGDIAEGYSVSREKKESFPLTVTSAQKNPTAFYLCASSEDGSARGIDGYTFGSGTRLTVV.

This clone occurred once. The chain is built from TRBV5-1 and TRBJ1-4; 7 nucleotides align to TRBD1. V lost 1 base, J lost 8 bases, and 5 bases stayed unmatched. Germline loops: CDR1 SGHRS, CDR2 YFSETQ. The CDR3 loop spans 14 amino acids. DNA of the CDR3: TGCGCCAGCAGCTTGACAGGGGAGGACGAAAAACTGTTTTTT. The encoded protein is CASSLTGEDEKLFF.

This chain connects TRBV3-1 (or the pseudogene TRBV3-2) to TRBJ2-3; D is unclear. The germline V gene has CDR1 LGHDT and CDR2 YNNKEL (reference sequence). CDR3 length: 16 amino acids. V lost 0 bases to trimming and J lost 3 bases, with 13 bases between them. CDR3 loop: CASSQEVNSPTDTQYF. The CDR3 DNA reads TGTGCCAGCAGCCAAGAGGTCAACAGCCCAACAGATACGCAGTATTTT.

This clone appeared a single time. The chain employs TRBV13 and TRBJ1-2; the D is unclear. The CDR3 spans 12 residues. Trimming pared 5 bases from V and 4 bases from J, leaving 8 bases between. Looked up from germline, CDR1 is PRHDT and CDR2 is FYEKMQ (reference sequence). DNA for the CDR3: TGTGCCAGCAGCGGAGGAGCCTATGGCTACACCTTC. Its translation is CASSGGAYGYTF. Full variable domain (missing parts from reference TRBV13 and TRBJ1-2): AAGVIQSPRHLIKEKRETATLKCYPIPRHDTVYWYQQGPGQDPQFLISFYEKMQSDKGSIPDRFSAQQFSDYHSELNMSSLELGDSALYFCASSGGAYGYTFGSGTRLTVV.

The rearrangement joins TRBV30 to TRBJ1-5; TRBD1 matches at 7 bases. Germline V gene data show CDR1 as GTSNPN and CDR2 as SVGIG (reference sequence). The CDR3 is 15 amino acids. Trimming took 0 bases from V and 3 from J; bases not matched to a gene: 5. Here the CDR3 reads CAWSVIGGDNQPQHF. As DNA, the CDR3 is TGTGCCTGGAGTGTCATAGGGGGCGACAATCAGCCCCAGCATTTT. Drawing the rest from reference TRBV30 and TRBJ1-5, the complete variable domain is SQTIHQWPATLVQPVGSPLSLECTVEGTSNPNLYWYRQAAGRGLQLLFYSVGIGQISSEVPQNLSASRPQDRQFILSSKKLLLSDSGFYLCAWSVIGGDNQPQHFGDGTRLSIL.

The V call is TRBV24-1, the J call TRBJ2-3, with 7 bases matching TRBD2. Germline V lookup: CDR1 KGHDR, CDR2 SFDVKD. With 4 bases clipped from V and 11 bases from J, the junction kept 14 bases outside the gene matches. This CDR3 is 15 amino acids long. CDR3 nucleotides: TGTGCCACCAGTGACCCCAGTGGGCCCGGGACTAAGCAGTATTTT. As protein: CATSDPSGPGTKQYF.

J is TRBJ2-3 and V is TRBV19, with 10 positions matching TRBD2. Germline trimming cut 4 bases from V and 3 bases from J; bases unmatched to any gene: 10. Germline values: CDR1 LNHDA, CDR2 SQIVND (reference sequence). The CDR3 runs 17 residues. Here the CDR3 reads CASSTRASGRLTDTQYF. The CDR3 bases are TGTGCCAGTAGTACGCGCGCTAGCGGGAGATTGACAGATACGCAGTATTTT.

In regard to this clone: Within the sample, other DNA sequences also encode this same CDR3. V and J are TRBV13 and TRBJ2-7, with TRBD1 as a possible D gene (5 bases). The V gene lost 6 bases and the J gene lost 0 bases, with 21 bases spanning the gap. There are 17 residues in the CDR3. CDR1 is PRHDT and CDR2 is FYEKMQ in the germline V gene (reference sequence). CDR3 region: CASRCAEVGLSSYEQYF. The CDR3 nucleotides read TGTGCCAGCAGATGTGCCGAGGTGGGGCTTAGCTCCTACGAGCAGTACTTC.

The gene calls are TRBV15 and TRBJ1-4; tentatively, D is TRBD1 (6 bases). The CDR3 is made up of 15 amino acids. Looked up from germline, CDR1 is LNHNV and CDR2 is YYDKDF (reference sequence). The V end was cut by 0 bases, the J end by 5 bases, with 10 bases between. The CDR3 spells CATSRDGRGNEKLFF. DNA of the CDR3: TGTGCCACCAGCAGAGATGGCAGGGGAAATGAAAAACTGTTTTTT.

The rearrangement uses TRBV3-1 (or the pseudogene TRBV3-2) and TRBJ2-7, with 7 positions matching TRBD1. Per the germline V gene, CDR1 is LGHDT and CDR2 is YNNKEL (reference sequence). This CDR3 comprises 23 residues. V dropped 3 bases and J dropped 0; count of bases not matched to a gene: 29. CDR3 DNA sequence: TGTGCCAGCAGCCACCTAACCTCCTCACAGGGGAAGTTTATTCACACCTACTCCTACGAGCAGTACTTC. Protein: CASSHLTSSQGKFIHTYSYEQYF.

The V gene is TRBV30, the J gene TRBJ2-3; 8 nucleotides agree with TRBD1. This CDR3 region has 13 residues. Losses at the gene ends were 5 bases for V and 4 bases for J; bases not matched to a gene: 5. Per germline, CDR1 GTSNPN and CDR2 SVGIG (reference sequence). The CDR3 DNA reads TGTGCCTGGGCCAGGGGGCTGGCAGATACGCAGTATTTT. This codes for CAWARGLADTQYF.

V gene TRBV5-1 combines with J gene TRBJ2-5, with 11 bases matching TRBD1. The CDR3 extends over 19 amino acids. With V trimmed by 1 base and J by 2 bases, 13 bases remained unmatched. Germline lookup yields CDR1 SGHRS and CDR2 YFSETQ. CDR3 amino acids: CASSLTPRARDRGQETQYF. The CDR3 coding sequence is TGCGCCAGCAGCTTGACTCCCCGGGCCAGGGACAGGGGGCAAGAGACCCAGTACTTC.

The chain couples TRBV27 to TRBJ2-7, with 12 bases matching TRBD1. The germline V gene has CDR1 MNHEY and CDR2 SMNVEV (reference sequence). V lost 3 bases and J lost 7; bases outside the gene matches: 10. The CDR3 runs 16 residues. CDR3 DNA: TGTGCCAGCAGTTTGCCATCGGGACAGGGGGCGGGGGAGCAGTACTTC. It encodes CASSLPSGQGAGEQYF.

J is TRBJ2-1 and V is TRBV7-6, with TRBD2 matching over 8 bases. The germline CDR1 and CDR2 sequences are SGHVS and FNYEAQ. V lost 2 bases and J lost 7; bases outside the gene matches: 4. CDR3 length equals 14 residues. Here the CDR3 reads CASSLSGGRNEQFF. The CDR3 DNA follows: TGTGCCAGCAGCTTAAGCGGCGGGAGGAATGAGCAGTTCTTC.

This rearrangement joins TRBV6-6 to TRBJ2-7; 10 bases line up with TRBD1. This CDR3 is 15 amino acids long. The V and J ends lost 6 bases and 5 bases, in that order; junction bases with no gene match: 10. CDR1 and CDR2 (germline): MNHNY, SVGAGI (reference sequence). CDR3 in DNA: TGTGCCAGCAGCCCTTTCCGGGACAGGGGACACGAGCAGTACTTC. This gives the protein CASSPFRDRGHEQYF.

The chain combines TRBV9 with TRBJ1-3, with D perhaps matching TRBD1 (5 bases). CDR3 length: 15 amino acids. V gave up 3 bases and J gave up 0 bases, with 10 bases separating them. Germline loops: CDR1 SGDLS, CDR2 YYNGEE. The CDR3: CASSDRFSSGNTIYF. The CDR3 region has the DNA TGTGCCAGCAGCGACAGGTTTAGCTCTGGAAACACCATATATTTT.